This TCR beta chain is drawn from a study of blood T cell repertoires in COVID-19 (dated by TCRdb to the early 2020s). With regard to the full study: The collaborator samples originated in the United States, Italy and Spain and spanned the acute and convalescent phases of COVID-19. The material from the prospective study consisted of cDNA or gDNA derived from T cells, B-cell-depleted T cells, or PBMCs. Subjects who had been exposed to COVID-19, were actively infected with it, or had recovered from it provided the deeply sampled blood TCRbeta repertoires that made up the dataset. The repertoires were released in a freely available public database meant as a resource for research on the immune response to SARS-CoV-2. The samples were drawn from two sources: the first 160 participants of the ongoing ImmuneRACE study, and 1,254 subjects contributed by 6 global collaborators. A de-identified subject ID, COVID-19 status, age in years and sex were almost always included in the sample metadata. Where HLA class I and class II types were available, the types were taken from metadata supplied by the sample provider, not from assay-based typing.

The immunoSEQ Assay, a bias-controlled multiplex PCR, was used to amplify TCRbeta CDR3 regions from genomic DNA. The paper's processing steps were these. Within the assay, amplification of reference gene primers was used to estimate how many nucleated cells each sample contained. Sequence reads were collapsed and filtered to measure the absolute abundance of every unique TCRbeta CDR3 rearrangement. For each sample, productive Simpson clonality was calculated by taking the square root of Simpson's diversity index across productive rearrangements. Entries here come from immuneACCESS through TCRdb and include only in-frame sequences with V and J called. Some clones fail to appear in such tables; in the studies checked, an unresolved V gene covers under half of the shortfall, and the cause of the remainder is unknown. D and trimming come from the DNA, and the V and J calls and clone size come from that table. The sample contains fewer than 200,000 clones, 75% to 80% of them found a single time. The biggest ten clones account for 26% of the sample.

About this clone itself: Its antigen has not been determined. Per-base qualities were not stored, and no clone one base away is much larger.

Compared with germline, V lacks 2 bases and J lacks 5 bases; bases without a gene match: 13. The CDR3 holds 17 amino acids from the cysteine to the phenylalanine. Left in the record is the CDR3 DNA by itself, 51 bases read in frame from the first base. CDR1 is given as MNHEY and CDR2 as SMNVEV, both from the germline V gene (reference sequence). Results and caveats for the whole study, not just this receptor: The quantity of clinical and demographic metadata differed by source and by participant and was supplied without curation.

Each collaborating institution followed its own protocols to collect whole blood in K2EDTA tubes. For TCRbeta analysis, collaborators shipped samples in one of three forms: frozen whole blood, isolated PBMCs, or DNA extracted from either of those sample types. The origin of this receptor is a woman aged 70 to 79 with acute or convalescent COVID-19. Material for sequencing was peripheral blood. The sequence joins TRBV27 to TRBJ1-2, with 8 bases aligning to TRBD1. The CDR3 is CASSLAQGASMEYGYTF. The DNA sequence follows: TGTGCCAGCAGTTTAGCGCAGGGGGCATCAATGGAGTATGGCTACACCTTC.